This TCR beta chain was recovered during a study of T cells in Graves' hyperthyroidism and ophthalmopathy. Background on the study: The authors collected peripheral blood at initial diagnosis, before any treatment. Study outcomes and limitations: The model made its ophthalmopathy prediction, and onset followed a median roughly 6.5 months later. Ophthalmopathy and stable hyperthyroidism were separated by a 13 V-J model.

The CDR3 length is 11 residues. The V gene's germline CDR1 is DFQATT and CDR2 SNEGSKA (reference sequence). Trimming removed 2 bases at V and 5 bases at J, with 5 bases between. The study left out patients who had uncontrolled infection, other autoimmune disease, pregnancy or lactation. Regions amplified from RNA transcripts were the TCR beta CDR3 regions. Using the HTBI primer set, a first-round RT-PCR was run on the TCR CDR3. MiXCR was run by TCRdb on the multiplex PCR reads, yielding one entry per CDR3 protein. The table shows about 350,000 distinct CDR3 sequences, with about a sixth occurring only once. About this clonotype itself: Antigen specificity is unknown.

This receptor was taken from a middle-aged woman with Graves' ophthalmopathy. The chain joins TRBV20-1 to TRBJ2-3; D remains unclear. The specimen sequenced was blood. The CDR3 spells CSARPGDTQYF. CDR3 nucleotides: TGCAGTGCTAGACCTGGAGATACGCAGTATTTT.